This T cell receptor beta chain was documented in a study of blood T cell repertoires in COVID-19. There are a few counts of this clone. This CDR3 comprises 16 residues. Germline CDR1 reads LGHNA; CDR2 reads YSLEER. The J segment lost 4 bases and the V segment lost 4 bases, leaving 12 bases of the junction unmatched. Profiling relied on immunoSEQ multiplex PCR, and the TCRdb table lists in-frame clones only, not all of them. The data hold fewer than 50,000 clones, with approximately 87% observed a single time. The clonotype comes from a human donor in a cohort sampled during active COVID-19. The chain joins TRBV4-3 to TRBJ1-1; the match to TRBD1 covers 7 bases. Sequenced material: peripheral blood. CDR3 sequence: CASSRGQETYSTEAFF. The CDR3 nucleotides read TGCGCCAGCAGCCGAGGACAGGAAACTTATAGCACTGAAGCTTTCTTT.